This is a list of T cell receptor beta chains from one sample in a study of T cells in Graves' hyperthyroidism and ophthalmopathy. TCRdb itself ran the multiplex PCR reads through MiXCR, one entry per CDR3 protein. The sample contains roughly 710,000 distinct CDR3 sequences, approximately 36% of which appear only once. Sequencing was carried out using blood. These receptors originate from a woman in her thirties or forties with Graves' hyperthyroidism. The CDR3 runs from the conserved cysteine through the conserved F or W. The order of the fields is clone size, V gene, J gene, D gene, CDR3 protein, CDR3 DNA. The D gene is left open where the match is weak. Some rows mark clone size as missing; the rest say once, few, many or name a class of expanded clone.

abundance: many
v_gene: TRBV13
j_gene: TRBJ1-6
d_gene: TRBD1
CDR3aa: CASSSQGAYNSPLHF
CDR3nt: TGTGCCAGCAGCTCTCAGGGGGCCTATAATTCACCCCTCCACTTT

abundance: .
v_gene: TRBV7-6
j_gene: TRBJ1-6
d_gene: .
CDR3aa: CASSRSPHF
CDR3nt: TGTGCCAGCAGCAGGTCCCCCCACTTT

abundance: .
v_gene: TRBV2
j_gene: TRBJ1-5
d_gene: .
CDR3aa: CASNAGNQPQHF
CDR3nt: TGTGCCAGTAACGCAGGGAATCAGCCCCAGCATTTT

abundance: .
v_gene: TRBV5-1
j_gene: TRBJ1-5
d_gene: .
CDR3aa: CASSPGQGTFNQPQHF
CDR3nt: TGCGCCAGCAGCCCTGGCCAGGGTACTTTCAATCAGCCCCAGCATTTT

abundance: once
v_gene: TRBV7-9
j_gene: TRBJ1-2
d_gene: .
CDR3aa: CASSKGGEGTGYTF
CDR3nt: TGTGCCAGCAGCAAGGGGGGGGAGGGAACCGGCTACACCTTC

abundance: .
v_gene: TRBV5-4
j_gene: TRBJ1-5
d_gene: .
CDR3aa: CASSLGAGANQPQHF
CDR3nt: TGTGCCAGCAGCTTGGGGGCAGGAGCAAATCAGCCCCAGCATTTT

abundance: .
v_gene: TRBV7-2
j_gene: TRBJ1-1
d_gene: .
CDR3aa: CATHRGYTEAFF
CDR3nt: TGTGCCACCCATCGGGGGTACACTGAAGCTTTCTTT

abundance: .
v_gene: TRBV7-9
j_gene: TRBJ1-2
d_gene: .
CDR3aa: CASSLTYNDYGYTF
CDR3nt: TGTGCCAGCAGCTTAACATACAATGATTATGGCTACACCTTC

abundance: .
v_gene: TRBV7-2
j_gene: TRBJ2-2
d_gene: .
CDR3aa: CASSFPMTGRTTGELFF
CDR3nt: TGTGCCAGCAGCTTCCCGATGACAGGGAGGACCACCGGGGAGCTGTTTTTT

abundance: few
v_gene: TRBV6-1
j_gene: TRBJ1-4
d_gene: .
CDR3aa: CASSRDRAEKLFF
CDR3nt: TGTGCCAGCAGTCGGGACCGGGCGGAAAAACTGTTTTTT

abundance: .
v_gene: TRBV19
j_gene: TRBJ2-7
d_gene: .
CDR3aa: CASSIGSIYEQYF
CDR3nt: TGTGCCAGTAGTATAGGCAGTATCTACGAGCAGTACTTC

abundance: many
v_gene: TRBV25-1
j_gene: TRBJ1-4
d_gene: TRBD1
CDR3aa: CASSEYLGQGAEKLFF
CDR3nt: TGTGCCAGCAGTGAATACCTAGGACAGGGCGCCGAAAAACTGTTTTTT

abundance: many
v_gene: TRBV12-3/TRBV12-4
j_gene: TRBJ2-7
d_gene: .
CDR3aa: CASSPSGQSYEQYF
CDR3nt: TGTGCCAGCAGTCCCTCCGGACAATCCTACGAGCAGTACTTC

abundance: .
v_gene: TRBV20-1
j_gene: TRBJ1-2
d_gene: .
CDR3aa: CSAAGNYGYTF
CDR3nt: TGCAGTGCTGCGGGTAACTATGGCTACACCTTC

abundance: .
v_gene: TRBV7-9
j_gene: TRBJ1-4
d_gene: .
CDR3aa: CASRLASGPGDEKLFF
CDR3nt: TGTGCCAGCAGATTAGCCTCGGGACCTGGGGATGAAAAACTGTTTTTT

abundance: .
v_gene: TRBV4-3
j_gene: TRBJ2-5
d_gene: .
CDR3aa: CASSQEAPAISETQYF
CDR3nt: TGCGCCAGCAGCCAAGAGGCCCCGGCGATTTCGGAGACCCAGTACTTC

abundance: .
v_gene: TRBV2
j_gene: TRBJ2-3
d_gene: TRBD2
CDR3aa: CASSLRLAGLTDTQYF
CDR3nt: TGTGCCAGCAGCCTTCGACTAGCGGGTCTCACAGATACGCAGTATTTT

abundance: .
v_gene: TRBV10-3
j_gene: TRBJ2-7
d_gene: TRBD1
CDR3aa: CASSYGDRGKAYEQYF
CDR3nt: TGTGCCAGCAGTTACGGTGACAGGGGAAAGGCCTACGAGCAGTACTTC

abundance: .
v_gene: TRBV10-1
j_gene: TRBJ2-7
d_gene: .
CDR3aa: CASSYGTDEQYF
CDR3nt: TGCGCCAGCAGTTACGGGACGGACGAGCAGTACTTC

abundance: once
v_gene: TRBV6-1
j_gene: TRBJ2-1
d_gene: .
CDR3aa: CASSSWGGGALPQYNEQFF
CDR3nt: TGTGCCAGCAGCTCCTGGGGTGGGGGAGCGTTACCTCAATACAATGAGCAGTTCTTC

abundance: many
v_gene: TRBV2
j_gene: TRBJ1-5
d_gene: .
CDR3aa: CASSDVSGGADQPQHF
CDR3nt: TGTGCCAGCAGTGATGTTAGTGGGGGGGCCGATCAGCCCCAGCATTTT

abundance: .
v_gene: TRBV29-1
j_gene: TRBJ1-1
d_gene: .
CDR3aa: CSGQRSTEAFF
CDR3nt: TGCAGCGGACAACGGAGTACTGAAGCTTTCTTT

abundance: .
v_gene: TRBV5-6
j_gene: TRBJ1-1
d_gene: .
CDR3aa: CASSFLSFAEAFF
CDR3nt: TGTGCCAGCAGCTTCCTATCATTTGCTGAAGCTTTCTTT

abundance: many
v_gene: TRBV7-9
j_gene: TRBJ2-2
d_gene: TRBD2
CDR3aa: CASSLAALAATGELFF
CDR3nt: TGTGCCAGCAGCTTAGCCGCCCTAGCGGCCACCGGGGAGCTGTTTTTT

abundance: few
v_gene: TRBV30
j_gene: TRBJ1-5
d_gene: .
CDR3aa: CAWGRVREPQHF
CDR3nt: TGTGCCTGGGGTCGGGTCAGAGAGCCCCAGCATTTT

abundance: .
v_gene: TRBV7-2
j_gene: TRBJ2-3
d_gene: .
CDR3aa: CATTRVGTSTDTQYF
CDR3nt: TGTGCCACCACTCGGGTAGGGACTAGCACAGATACGCAGTATTTT

abundance: .
v_gene: TRBV6-5
j_gene: TRBJ2-2
d_gene: TRBD1
CDR3aa: CASSSRQGVGELFF
CDR3nt: TGTGCCAGCAGTTCTCGGCAGGGGGTCGGGGAGCTGTTTTTT

abundance: many
v_gene: TRBV29-1
j_gene: TRBJ1-1
d_gene: TRBD1
CDR3aa: CSVIGRGRGTEAFF
CDR3nt: TGCAGCGTTATAGGAAGGGGGCGCGGCACTGAAGCTTTCTTT

abundance: many
v_gene: TRBV10-1
j_gene: TRBJ1-3
d_gene: .
CDR3aa: CASSEYREPGNTIYF
CDR3nt: TGCGCCAGCAGTGAGTACAGGGAACCTGGAAACACCATATATTTT

abundance: .
v_gene: TRBV5-1
j_gene: TRBJ1-2
d_gene: .
CDR3aa: CASSQSRTNYGYIF
CDR3nt: TGCGCCAGCAGCCAGAGTAGGACTAACTATGGCTACATCTTC

abundance: many
v_gene: TRBV20-1
j_gene: TRBJ1-2
d_gene: .
CDR3aa: CSARATDSAGYGYTF
CDR3nt: TGCAGTGCTAGAGCTACGGACAGTGCGGGCTATGGCTACACCTTC

abundance: .
v_gene: TRBV10-3
j_gene: TRBJ2-1
d_gene: .
CDR3aa: CAISEKLGEGSEQFF
CDR3nt: TGTGCCATCAGTGAGAAACTAGGAGAGGGCAGTGAGCAGTTCTTC

abundance: many
v_gene: TRBV20-1
j_gene: TRBJ2-7
d_gene: TRBD2
CDR3aa: CSARISGPFYEQYF
CDR3nt: TGCAGTGCTAGAATTAGCGGGCCTTTCTACGAGCAGTACTTC

abundance: .
v_gene: TRBV7-6
j_gene: TRBJ1-2
d_gene: .
CDR3aa: CASSNPRGMIGYTF
CDR3nt: TGTGCCAGCAGCAACCCTAGGGGTATGATTGGCTACACCTTC

abundance: many
v_gene: TRBV2
j_gene: TRBJ1-1
d_gene: .
CDR3aa: CASSGEFGAFF
CDR3nt: TGTGCCAGCAGTGGAGAATTTGGAGCTTTCTTT

abundance: .
v_gene: TRBV7-2
j_gene: TRBJ2-5
d_gene: .
CDR3aa: CASSQVAGKETQYF
CDR3nt: TGCGCCAGCAGCCAAGTGGCAGGGAAAGAGACCCAGTACTTC

abundance: .
v_gene: TRBV5-1
j_gene: TRBJ2-2
d_gene: TRBD2
CDR3aa: CASSSRGETGELFF
CDR3nt: TGCGCCAGCAGCTCACGGGGGGAGACCGGGGAGCTGTTTTTT

abundance: many
v_gene: TRBV7-9
j_gene: TRBJ1-1
d_gene: .
CDR3aa: CASSFFVSPPASGTEAFF
CDR3nt: TGTGCCAGCAGCTTCTTTGTCTCGCCACCCGCGAGTGGCACTGAAGCTTTCTTT

abundance: once
v_gene: TRBV10-3
j_gene: TRBJ2-6
d_gene: .
CDR3aa: CAISDGVMNTEAF
CDR3nt: TGTGCCATCAGTGATGGGGTAATGAACACTGAAGCTTTC

abundance: once
v_gene: TRBV18
j_gene: TRBJ1-5
d_gene: .
CDR3aa: CASSPGGSGNQPQHF
CDR3nt: TGTGCCAGCTCACCAGGGGGCTCGGGCAATCAGCCCCAGCATTTT

abundance: few
v_gene: TRBV12-3/TRBV12-4
j_gene: TRBJ1-5
d_gene: TRBD1
CDR3aa: CASSPTRGRLGNQPQHF
CDR3nt: TGTGCCAGCAGCCCTACCAGGGGGCGCCTTGGCAATCAGCCCCAGCATTTT

abundance: many
v_gene: TRBV9
j_gene: TRBJ2-2
d_gene: .
CDR3aa: CASSATANTGELFF
CDR3nt: TGTGCCAGCAGCGCCACCGCGAACACCGGGGAGCTGTTTTTT

abundance: .
v_gene: TRBV7-9
j_gene: TRBJ1-6
d_gene: .
CDR3aa: CATGGVNKNSPLHF
CDR3nt: TGTGCCACCGGGGGGGTCAACAAAAATTCACCCCTCCACTTT

abundance: .
v_gene: TRBV6-5
j_gene: TRBJ2-7
d_gene: .
CDR3aa: CASSYSGGGVEVYEQYF
CDR3nt: TGTGCCAGCAGTTACTCGGGAGGGGGCGTCGAGGTCTACGAGCAGTACTTC

abundance: .
v_gene: TRBV6-5
j_gene: TRBJ1-3
d_gene: .
CDR3aa: CASRGESGNTIYF
CDR3nt: TGTGCCAGCAGGGGGGAGTCCGGAAACACCATATATTTT

abundance: once
v_gene: TRBV12-5
j_gene: TRBJ1-5
d_gene: .
CDR3aa: CASGENQPQHF
CDR3nt: TGTGCTAGTGGCGAAAATCAGCCCCAGCATTTT

abundance: many
v_gene: TRBV10-3
j_gene: TRBJ2-2
d_gene: .
CDR3aa: CAIGGRGGRNTGELFF
CDR3nt: TGTGCCATCGGGGGCAGGGGCGGAAGGAACACCGGGGAGCTGTTTTTT

abundance: .
v_gene: TRBV28
j_gene: TRBJ1-2
d_gene: .
CDR3aa: CASTAPGGYGGYTF
CDR3nt: TGTGCCAGCACCGCACCGGGGGGCTACGGTGGCTACACCTTC

abundance: .
v_gene: TRBV5-5
j_gene: TRBJ2-5
d_gene: TRBD2
CDR3aa: CASSLATGGETQYF
CDR3nt: TGCGCCAGCAGCTTGGCGACGGGGGGAGAGACCCAGTACTTC

abundance: many
v_gene: TRBV11-1
j_gene: TRBJ2-7
d_gene: TRBD1
CDR3aa: CASSPTPDREGHEQYF
CDR3nt: TGTGCCAGCAGCCCCACTCCTGACAGGGAAGGCCACGAGCAGTACTTC

abundance: many
v_gene: TRBV29-1
j_gene: TRBJ2-2
d_gene: .
CDR3aa: CSAGDATSGELFF
CDR3nt: TGCAGCGCTGGGGACGCCACCTCCGGGGAGCTGTTTTTT

abundance: many
v_gene: TRBV7-9
j_gene: TRBJ2-7
d_gene: TRBD1
CDR3aa: CASSSLTGGTFYEQYF
CDR3nt: TGTGCCAGCAGCTCCCTGACAGGGGGCACTTTCTACGAGCAGTACTTC

abundance: few
v_gene: TRBV24-1
j_gene: TRBJ1-2
d_gene: .
CDR3aa: CATRSDGAAYTF
CDR3nt: TGTGCCACCCGGTCGGACGGGGCCGCGTACACCTTC

abundance: .
v_gene: TRBV3-1
j_gene: TRBJ1-1
d_gene: .
CDR3aa: CASSRATRVTEAFF
CDR3nt: TGTGCCAGCAGCCGCGCGACAAGGGTCACTGAAGCTTTCTTT

abundance: .
v_gene: TRBV7-8
j_gene: TRBJ1-4
d_gene: TRBD1
CDR3aa: CASSSQTGEKLFF
CDR3nt: TGTGCCAGCAGCTCACAGACAGGGGAAAAACTGTTTTTT

abundance: many
v_gene: TRBV20-1
j_gene: TRBJ2-5
d_gene: TRBD1
CDR3aa: CSARTGTGTETQYF
CDR3nt: TGCAGTGCGAGAACCGGGACAGGGACGGAGACCCAGTACTTC

abundance: .
v_gene: TRBV7-3
j_gene: TRBJ1-6
d_gene: .
CDR3aa: CASSPLGLQSPLHF
CDR3nt: TGTGCCAGCAGCCCTCTCGGGCTCCAATCACCCCTCCACTTT